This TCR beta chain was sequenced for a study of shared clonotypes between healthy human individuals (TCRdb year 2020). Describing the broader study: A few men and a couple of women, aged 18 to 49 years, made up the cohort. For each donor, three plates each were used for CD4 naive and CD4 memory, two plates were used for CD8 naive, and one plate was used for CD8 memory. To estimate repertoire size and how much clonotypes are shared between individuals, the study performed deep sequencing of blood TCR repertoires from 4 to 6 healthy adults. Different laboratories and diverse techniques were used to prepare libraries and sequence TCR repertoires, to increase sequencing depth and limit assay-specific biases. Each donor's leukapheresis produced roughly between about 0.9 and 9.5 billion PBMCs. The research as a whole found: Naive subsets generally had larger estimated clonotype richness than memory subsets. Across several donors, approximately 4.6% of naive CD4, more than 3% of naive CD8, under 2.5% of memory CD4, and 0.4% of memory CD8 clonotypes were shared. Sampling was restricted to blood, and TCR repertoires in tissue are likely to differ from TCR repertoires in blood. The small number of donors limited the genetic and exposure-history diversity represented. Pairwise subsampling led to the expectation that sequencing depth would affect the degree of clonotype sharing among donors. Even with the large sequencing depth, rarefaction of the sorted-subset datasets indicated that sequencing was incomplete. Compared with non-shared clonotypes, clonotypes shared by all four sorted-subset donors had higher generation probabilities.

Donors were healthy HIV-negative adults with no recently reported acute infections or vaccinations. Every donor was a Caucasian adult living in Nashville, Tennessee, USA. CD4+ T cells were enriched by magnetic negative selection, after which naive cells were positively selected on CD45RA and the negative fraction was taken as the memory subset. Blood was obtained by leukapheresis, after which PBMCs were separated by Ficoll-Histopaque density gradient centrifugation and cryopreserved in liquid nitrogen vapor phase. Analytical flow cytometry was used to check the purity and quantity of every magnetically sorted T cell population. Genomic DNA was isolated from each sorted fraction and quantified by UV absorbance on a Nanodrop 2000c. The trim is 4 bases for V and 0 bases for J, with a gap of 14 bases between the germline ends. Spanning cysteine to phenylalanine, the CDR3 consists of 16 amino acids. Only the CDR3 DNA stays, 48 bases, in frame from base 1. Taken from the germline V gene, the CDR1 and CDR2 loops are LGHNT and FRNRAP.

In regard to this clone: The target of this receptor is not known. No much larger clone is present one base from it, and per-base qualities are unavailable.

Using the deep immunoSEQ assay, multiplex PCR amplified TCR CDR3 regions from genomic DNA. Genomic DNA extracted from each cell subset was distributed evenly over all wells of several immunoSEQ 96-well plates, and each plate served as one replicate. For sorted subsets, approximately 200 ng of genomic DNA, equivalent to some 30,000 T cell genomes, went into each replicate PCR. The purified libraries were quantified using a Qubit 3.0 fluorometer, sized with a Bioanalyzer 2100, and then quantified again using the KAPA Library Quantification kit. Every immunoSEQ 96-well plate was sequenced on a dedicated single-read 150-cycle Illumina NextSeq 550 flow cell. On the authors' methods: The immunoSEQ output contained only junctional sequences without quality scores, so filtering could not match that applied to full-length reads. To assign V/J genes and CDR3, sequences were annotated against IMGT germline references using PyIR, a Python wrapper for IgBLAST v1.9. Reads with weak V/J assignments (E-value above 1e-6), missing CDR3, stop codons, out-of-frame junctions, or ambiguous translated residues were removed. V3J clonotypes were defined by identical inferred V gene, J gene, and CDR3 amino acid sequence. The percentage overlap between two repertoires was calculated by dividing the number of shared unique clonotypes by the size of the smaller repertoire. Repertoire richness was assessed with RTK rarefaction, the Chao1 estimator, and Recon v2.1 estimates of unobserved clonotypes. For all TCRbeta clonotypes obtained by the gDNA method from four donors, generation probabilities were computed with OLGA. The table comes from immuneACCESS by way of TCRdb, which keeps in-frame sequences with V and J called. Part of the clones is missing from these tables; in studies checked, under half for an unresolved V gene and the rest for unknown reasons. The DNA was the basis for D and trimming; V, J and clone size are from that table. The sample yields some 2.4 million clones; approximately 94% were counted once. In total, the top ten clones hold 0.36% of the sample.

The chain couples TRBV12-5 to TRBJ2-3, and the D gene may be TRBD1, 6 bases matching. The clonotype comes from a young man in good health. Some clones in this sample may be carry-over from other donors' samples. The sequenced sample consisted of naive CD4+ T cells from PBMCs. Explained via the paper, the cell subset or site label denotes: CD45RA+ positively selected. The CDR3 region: CASGSSNRESTDTQYF. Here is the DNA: TGTGCTAGTGGTTCATCCAACAGGGAAAGCACAGATACGCAGTATTTT.